These 21 T cell receptor beta chains came from one sample sequenced in a study of OX40 agonist ivuxolimab in advanced cancers. Libraries were prepared by immunoSEQ multiplex PCR; TCRdb keeps only in-frame clonotypes and omits some of them. The sample holds about 79,000 clones, roughly 88% seen once. The source material was CD4+ or CD8+ T cells sorted from blood, sampled in a trial of the OX40 agonist ivuxolimab. The receptors stem from an adult with an advanced solid tumor such as melanoma, head and neck, liver or kidney cancer.

The chain uses TRBV30 and TRBJ1-1; tentatively, D is TRBD1 (6 bases). The germline V gene encodes CDR1 GTSNPN and CDR2 SVGIG (reference sequence). The CDR3 has 15 amino acids. The V and J ends lost 3 bases and 4 bases respectively, with 18 bases between them. CDR3 amino acids: CAWSPLDRKGTEAFF. The DNA of the CDR3 is TGTGCCTGGAGCCCCCTCGACAGGAAGGGCACTGAAGCTTTCTTT.

The chain uses TRBV13 and TRBJ2-1; a weak D match, TRBD1 (6 bases). Trimming left V 6 bases short and J 4 bases short, with 19 bases between. Per the germline V gene, CDR1 is PRHDT and CDR2 is FYEKMQ (reference sequence). The CDR3 runs 16 residues. CDR3 sequence: CASRPITGKMYNEQFF. The CDR3 region has the DNA TGTGCCAGCAGGCCAATCACAGGGAAAATGTACAATGAGCAGTTCTTC. The variable domain in full, completed from reference TRBV13 and TRBJ2-1, reads AAGVIQSPRHLIKEKRETATLKCYPIPRHDTVYWYQQGPGQDPQFLISFYEKMQSDKGSIPDRFSAQQFSDYHSELNMSSLELGDSALYFCASRPITGKMYNEQFFGPGTRLTVL.

The chain links TRBV5-6 to TRBJ1-2; 8 bases are shared with TRBD1. V lost 5 bases and J lost 4; bases outside the gene matches: 13. The germline CDR1 and CDR2 sequences are SGHDT and YYEEEE. The CDR3 runs to 16 residues. The CDR3 bases are TGTGCCAGCAGTTATATTCCGGGACAGGCTTTCTATGGCTACACCTTC. This translates into CASSYIPGQAFYGYTF.

This sequence joins TRBV10-1 and TRBJ1-1; D unclear. The CDR3 sequence is 13 residues long. V lost 4 bases to trimming and J lost 0 bases, with 6 bases between them. CDR1 is WNHNN, CDR2 SYGVQD, per germline (reference sequence). Written as DNA, the CDR3 is TGCGCCAGCAGTGTCTCGGTGAACACTGAAGCTTTCTTT. It translates to CASSVSVNTEAFF.

The CDR3 DNA reads TGTGCCAGCAGCTTAGATTTCGGAGAGAATGAAAAACTGTTTTTT. It translates to CASSLDFGENEKLFF. The chain joins TRBV7-9 to TRBJ1-4; D unresolved. Germline assignment: CDR1 SEHNR and CDR2 FQNEAQ (reference sequence). The CDR3 is 15 amino acids. V was trimmed by 1 base and J by 5 bases, leaving 11 bases between them.

The chain joins TRBV9 to TRBJ2-5; TRBD2 agrees at 7 bases. The germline V gene encodes CDR1 SGDLS and CDR2 YYNGEE. Trimming took 4 bases from V and 1 from J; bases not matched to a gene: 13. The CDR3 is 17 amino acids. The CDR3 region has the DNA TGTGCCAGCAGCTCCCAGCGGGATGAACCCCTCCAAGAGACCCAGTACTTC. This translates into CASSSQRDEPLQETQYF.

This clone occurred a few times. The CDR3 sequence: CASSLGFSYNEQFF. The CDR3 region has the DNA TGTGCCAGCAGCTTAGGATTCTCCTACAATGAGCAGTTCTTC. This chain connects TRBV5-6 to TRBJ2-1, with no clear D. Germline V gene sequence: CDR1 SGHDT, CDR2 YYEEEE. The V end was cut by 2 bases, the J end by 0 bases, with 6 bases between. This CDR3 region has 14 residues.

Here the CDR3 DNA reads TGTGCCAGCAGCGTTCGGCTAGCGGGAGCCCATGAGCAGTTCTTC. Its translation is CASSVRLAGAHEQFF. V usage is TRBV9 and J usage is TRBJ2-1, with 10 bases identical to TRBD2. CDR1 is SGDLS and CDR2 is YYNGEE in the germline V gene. After removal of 2 bases from V and 8 bases from J, the junction contained 7 bases not matched to a gene. CDR3 length equals 15 residues.

The V gene is TRBV20-1, the J gene TRBJ2-7; D is ambiguous. Germline V gene lookup returns CDR1 DFQATT and CDR2 SNEGSKA (reference sequence). The CDR3 runs 10 residues. The CDR3 nucleotides read TGCAGCGTGTTCCCTCTCAGACAGTACTTC. Its protein is CSVFPLRQYF.

J is TRBJ2-1 and V is TRBV7-2; 9 nucleotides agree with TRBD1. V shed 1 base, J shed 16 bases, and the junction held 5 bases outside the gene matches. In germline, CDR1 is SGHTA, CDR2 FQGNSA. The CDR3 sequence is 12 residues long. The CDR3, as DNA: TGTGCCAGCAGCTTAGGAGGGACAGGGCTTTTCTTC. Translation: CASSLGGTGLFF.

V is TRBV5-5 and J is TRBJ2-7; D not certain. The CDR3 loop spans 16 amino acids. The germline V gene has CDR1 SGHKS and CDR2 YYEKEE (reference sequence). Trimming stripped 1 base from V and 4 bases from J, with 18 bases between. The CDR3 protein is CASSLLARESPYEQYF. CDR3 in DNA: TGTGCCAGCAGCTTGCTCGCAAGGGAATCCCCTTACGAGCAGTACTTC. The full variable domain, completed using reference TRBV5-5 and TRBJ2-7, is DAGVTQSPTHLIKTRGQQVTLRCSPISGHKSVSWYQQVLGQGPQFIFQYYEKEERGRGNFPDRFSARQFPNYSSELNVNALLLGDSALYLCASSLLARESPYEQYFGPGTRLTVT.

The genes are TRBV7-9 and TRBJ2-1; D is unclear. CDR3 length: 12 amino acids. V was cut by 5 bases and J by 10 bases, with 12 bases left in between. Germline V gives CDR1 SEHNR, CDR2 FQNEAQ (reference sequence). The CDR3 spells CASSRDAGEQFF. CDR3 DNA: TGTGCCAGCAGCCGCGACGCCGGCGAGCAGTTCTTC. Full variable domain (outside the CDR3, taken from reference TRBV7-9 and TRBJ2-1): DTGVSQNPRHKITKRGQNVTFRCDPISEHNRLYWYRQTLGQGPEFLTYFQNEAQLEKSRLLSDRFSAERPKGSFSTLEIQRTEQGDSAMYLCASSRDAGEQFFGPGTRLTVL.

The gene calls are TRBV6-6 and TRBJ2-7, with D maybe TRBD1 (5 bases). CDR3 length: 14 amino acids. Germline CDR1 MNHNY, CDR2 SVGAGI (reference sequence). V was cut by 7 bases and J by 2 bases, with 15 bases left in between. The CDR3 sequence: CASTPSRDTYEQYF. The CDR3 DNA sequence: TGTGCCAGCACCCCCAGCAGGGATACCTACGAGCAGTACTTC.

This chain uses TRBV11-3 with TRBJ2-3; 7 bases fit TRBD1. The CDR3 spans 16 residues. V lost 1 base to trimming and J lost 3 bases; unmatched junction nucleotides: 7. Germline CDR1 is SGHNT and CDR2 is YENEEA. DNA of the CDR3: TGTGCCAGCAGCTTAGTCCCAGGGGGTGGGACAGATACGCAGTATTTT. The encoded protein is CASSLVPGGGTDTQYF.

The CDR3 spells CASSRTSGSTDTQYF. As DNA, the CDR3 is TGTGCCAGCAGTCGGACTAGCGGAAGCACAGATACGCAGTATTTT. The J gene is TRBJ2-3, the V gene TRBV6-4; 10 bases agree with TRBD2. Germline CDR1 is MRHNA and CDR2 is SNTAGT. The length of the CDR3 is 15 residues. Losses at the gene ends were 5 bases for V and 0 bases for J; bases not matched to a gene: 2.

The J gene is TRBJ2-5, the V gene TRBV6-5; weak D call: TRBD2 (5 bases). The CDR3 totals 14 residues. Per the germline V gene, CDR1 is MNHEY and CDR2 is SVGAGI. V gave up 5 bases and J gave up 0 bases, with 10 bases separating them. The CDR3 spells CASSPRGYQETQYF. The CDR3 region has the DNA TGTGCCAGCAGTCCCCGCGGGTACCAAGAGACCCAGTACTTC.

The chain is built from TRBV11-3 and TRBJ1-5; unclear D gene. V lost 3 bases and J lost 7, with 10 bases in between. The CDR3 has 13 residues. Per the germline V gene, CDR1 is SGHNT and CDR2 is YENEEA. CDR3 sequence (DNA): TGTGCCAGCAGCTTGGACTACGGGCAGCCCCAGCATTTT. Translation: CASSLDYGQPQHF.

The V and J genes are TRBV2 and TRBJ1-3; D possibly corresponds to TRBD1 (6 bases). The CDR3 is made up of 16 amino acids. The V gene lost 6 bases and the J gene lost 2 bases, with 17 bases spanning the gap. Germline V gives CDR1 SNHLY, CDR2 FYNNEI. CDR3 sequence (DNA): TGTGCCAGCAGACGAGAAGGGGGGAAGACTGGAAACACCATATATTTT. This gives the protein CASRREGGKTGNTIYF.

The chain is built from TRBV2 and TRBJ1-3, with D possibly TRBD1 on 6 matching bases. CDR1 and CDR2 (germline): SNHLY, FYNNEI. Trimming left V 5 bases short and J 0 bases short, with 14 bases between. This CDR3 is 16 amino acids long. The DNA for the CDR3 is TGTGCCAGCAGTACCAAACAGGGACCCTCTGGAAACACCATATATTTT. This encodes CASSTKQGPSGNTIYF.

This rearrangement joins TRBV2 to TRBJ2-7, with D possibly matching TRBD1 (5 bases). Germline CDR1 SNHLY, CDR2 FYNNEI. V was trimmed by 6 bases and J by 2 bases, leaving 11 bases between them. The CDR3 loop spans 13 amino acids. The CDR3 nucleotides are TGTGCCAGCAGACCGACAGCCACCTACGAGCAGTACTTC. Encoded protein: CASRPTATYEQYF.

This chain links TRBV4-3 with TRBJ2-7; maybe TRBD2 (5 bases). There are 14 residues in the CDR3. Germline values: CDR1 LGHNA, CDR2 YSLEER. Trimming left V 0 bases short and J 1 base short, with 7 bases between. CDR3 nucleotides: TGCGCCAGCAGCCAAGAAGGAGGTTCCTACGAGCAGTACTTC. This gives the protein CASSQEGGSYEQYF.